A single sample is the source of the 3 T cell receptor beta chains below, sequenced in a study of T cell responses to AZD1222 COVID-19 vaccine. The assay was immunoSEQ multiplex PCR, and TCRdb's table has in-frame clones only and misses some. The table has tens of thousands of clones, approximately 91% seen once; the top ten hold around 5.8%. Sequenced here: peripheral blood, sampled on day 0 of AZD1222 vaccination. The source is an adult in good health.

The genes are TRBV27 and TRBJ2-1; either TRBD1 or TRBD2 may fit D (5 bases each). The CDR3 is 12 residues long. The V end lost 2 bases, the J end lost 8 bases, and 7 bases lay between the germline ends. CDR1 is MNHEY and CDR2 is SMNVEV in the germline V gene (reference sequence). CDR3 sequence reads: CASSLGGDEQFF. The CDR3 DNA follows: TGTGCCAGCAGTTTAGGGGGAGATGAGCAGTTCTTC.

V usage is TRBV2 and J usage is TRBJ1-2; D remains ambiguous. Germline V gene lookup returns CDR1 SNHLY and CDR2 FYNNEI. The CDR3 has 16 amino acids. V was clipped by 6 bases and J by 7 bases, with 24 bases between them. CDR3 protein: CASRGKGGSRGPGYTF. The DNA of the CDR3 is TGTGCCAGCAGGGGCAAAGGTGGGAGCCGCGGTCCTGGCTACACCTTC.

The chain links TRBV7-2 to TRBJ2-1; D remains ambiguous. The CDR3 consists of 15 residues. CDR1 and CDR2 (germline): SGHTA, FQGNSA. Trimming cost V 1 base and J 6 bases, with 13 bases left between them. CDR3 in amino acids: CASSLGVGIVNEQFF. CDR3 in DNA: TGTGCCAGCAGCTTAGGGGTAGGGATTGTCAATGAGCAGTTCTTC.